These 32 T cell receptor beta chains came from one sample sequenced in a study of blood T cell repertoires in COVID-19. Profiling relied on immunoSEQ multiplex PCR, and the TCRdb table lists in-frame clones only, not all of them. The data hold 290,000 or so clones, with around 85% observed a single time. The sequenced sample consisted of peripheral blood. Every receptor here comes from a man aged 45-65 years with active or convalescent COVID-19.

The genes are TRBV18 and TRBJ2-3; perhaps TRBD1 as D (6 bases). The CDR3 contains 12 residues. The germline gives CDR1 KGHSH, CDR2 LQKENI. V gave up 2 bases and J gave up 8 bases, with 8 bases separating them. DNA for the CDR3: TGTGCCAGCTCACCAGGACAGTTTACGCAGTATTTT. Protein: CASSPGQFTQYF.

The chain uses TRBV4-1 and TRBJ1-4, with 9 bases lining up with TRBD1. V was clipped by 1 base and J by 6 bases; unmatched bases: 9. This CDR3 has 17 residues. The germline CDR1 and CDR2 sequences are MGHRA and YSYEKL. The CDR3 protein is CASSQALQRTGDEKLFF. The DNA of the CDR3 is TGCGCCAGCAGCCAAGCGCTCCAGAGGACAGGGGATGAAAAACTGTTTTTT.

V usage is TRBV7-8 and J usage is TRBJ2-3, with 8 positions matching TRBD2. Germline V lookup: CDR1 SGHVS, CDR2 FQNEAQ. J gave up 2 bases and V 4 bases, and 8 bases lay outside the gene matches. The length of the CDR3 is 16 residues. The CDR3 nucleotides are TGTGCCAGCAGCTCGCAAGCGGGAGCACCCACAGATACGCAGTATTTT. Protein product: CASSSQAGAPTDTQYF.

In its sample, this clone ranks as medium-sized (0.01 to 0.1%). The rearrangement links TRBV30 to TRBJ1-1; the D is unclear. Per the germline V gene, CDR1 is GTSNPN and CDR2 is SVGIG (reference sequence). The V end was cut by 0 bases, the J end by 11 bases, with 10 bases between. The CDR3 spans 11 residues. CDR3 nucleotide sequence: TGTGCCTGGAGTGTAGAGTCGGGGGCTTTCTTT. Encoded protein: CAWSVESGAFF.

The chain links TRBV5-1 to TRBJ2-7; TRBD2 agrees at 10 bases. The germline gives CDR1 SGHRS, CDR2 YFSETQ. The CDR3 is 17 residues long. Trimming cost V 0 bases and J 3 bases; bases outside gene matches: 9. CDR3 residues: CASSLAPPASGSYEQYF. For the CDR3, the DNA is TGCGCCAGCAGCTTGGCGCCCCCCGCTAGCGGGAGCTACGAGCAGTACTTC.

The chain couples TRBV7-8 to TRBJ2-7; TRBD2 agrees at 7 bases. The CDR3 is 16 residues long. Germline V gene data show CDR1 as SGHVS and CDR2 as FQNEAQ. J gave up 0 bases and V 4 bases, and 9 bases lay outside the gene matches. CDR3 coding DNA: TGTGCCAGCAGCTCCCGCCCGGGACTATCCTCCTACGAGCAGTACTTC. Its translation: CASSSRPGLSSYEQYF.

As regards this clone: In the same sample, other DNA sequences code for this CDR3. This rearrangement joins TRBV5-1 to TRBJ1-1; maybe TRBD1 (6 bases). CDR1 and CDR2 from the germline V gene are SGHRS and YFSETQ. The V end lost 0 bases, the J end lost 2 bases, and 8 bases lay between the germline ends. The CDR3 length is 14 residues. The CDR3 DNA follows: TGCGCCAGCAGCTTGGGGACAGCCAACACTGAAGCTTTCTTT. This codes for CASSLGTANTEAFF. The full variable domain, completed using reference TRBV5-1 and TRBJ1-1, is KAGVTQTPRYLIKTRGQQVTLSCSPISGHRSVSWYQQTPGQGLQFLFEYFSETQRNKGNFPGRFSGRQFSNSRSEMNVSTLELGDSALYLCASSLGTANTEAFFGQGTRLTVV.

This clone was seen once. V gene TRBV6-5 combines with J gene TRBJ1-6; TRBD1 might be the D (5 bases). V lost 4 bases and J 10 bases, leaving 14 bases between the germline ends. The CDR3 contains 14 residues. The germline V gene has CDR1 MNHEY and CDR2 SVGAGI. The CDR3 sequence: CASSLAGVGSPLHF. In DNA, the CDR3 is TGTGCCAGCAGTTTGGCGGGGGTGGGCTCACCCCTCCACTTT.

DNA of the CDR3: TGCAGTGCTAGTCAACTTGACTCTGAGCAGTTCTTC. Amino acid sequence: CSASQLDSEQFF. The chain uses TRBV20-1 and TRBJ2-1; D is undetermined. The V end was cut by 3 bases, the J end by 9 bases, with 12 bases between. The length of the CDR3 is 12 residues. The germline gives CDR1 DFQATT, CDR2 SNEGSKA (reference sequence).

The genes are TRBV5-1 and TRBJ2-7; TRBD2 matches at 11 bases. CDR1 SGHRS and CDR2 YFSETQ come from the germline V gene. The CDR3 is made up of 15 amino acids. Trimming removed 1 base from V and 4 bases from J; junction bases left unmatched: 4. This CDR3 reads CASSLTSGSAYEQYF. CDR3 coding DNA: TGCGCCAGCAGCTTGACTAGCGGGAGCGCATACGAGCAGTACTTC.

This clone was found many times. The chain has TRBV30 and TRBJ2-7; 9 bases are a match to TRBD1. The CDR3 totals 13 residues. Germline CDR1 reads GTSNPN; CDR2 reads SVGIG (reference sequence). Trimming took 5 bases from V and 6 from J; bases not matched to a gene: 8. CDR3 amino acids: CAWDRGVRGEQYF. In DNA form, the CDR3 reads TGTGCCTGGGACAGGGGGGTTCGCGGCGAGCAGTACTTC.

This chain uses TRBV7-3 with TRBJ2-1; possibly TRBD2 for D (5 bases). The CDR3 loop spans 13 amino acids. Trimming cost V 5 bases and J 5 bases, with 10 bases left between them. Germline V gene lookup returns CDR1 SGHTA and CDR2 FQGTGA. This CDR3 is CASSPDWNNEQFF. The CDR3 DNA is TGTGCCAGCAGCCCGGACTGGAACAATGAGCAGTTCTTC.

V and J are TRBV7-8 and TRBJ1-5; the D is unclear. From germline, CDR1 is SGHVS and CDR2 FQNEAQ. The CDR3 contains 17 residues. The ends were cut back, 2 bases at V and 5 bases at J, with 19 bases in the middle. CDR3 DNA: TGTGCCAGCAGCTTAACCCCGACCACACGGAGCGATCAGCCCCAGCATTTT. Its translation: CASSLTPTTRSDQPQHF.

This sequence joins TRBV9 and TRBJ1-2; TRBD1 matches at 12 bases. The ends lost 3 bases at V and 5 bases at J; junction bases unmatched: 11. Germline V CDR1 and CDR2: SGDLS, YYNGEE. The CDR3 totals 17 residues. CDR3 DNA: TGTGCCAGCAGCGGCAGGGGACAGGGGGCGGTTTGGTATGGCTACACCTTC. Encoded protein: CASSGRGQGAVWYGYTF.

The rearrangement links TRBV4-3 to TRBJ2-7; weak D call: TRBD1 (6 bases). The V gene lost 0 bases and the J gene lost 2 bases, with 11 bases spanning the gap. CDR3 length: 15 amino acids. From germline, CDR1 is LGHNA and CDR2 YSLEER. CDR3 sequence reads: CASSQEYRDTYEQYF. Here the CDR3 DNA reads TGCGCCAGCAGCCAAGAATACAGGGATACCTACGAGCAGTACTTC.

This clone was recorded a few times. The rearrangement uses TRBV5-6 and TRBJ1-3, with D unclear. The V end was cut by 2 bases, the J end by 8 bases, with 11 bases between. The CDR3 contains 13 residues. Germline V CDR1 and CDR2: SGHDT, YYEEEE. The CDR3 protein is CASSFGGRDTIYF. CDR3 nucleotides: TGTGCCAGCAGCTTCGGAGGAAGGGACACCATATATTTT.

This chain connects TRBV7-2 to TRBJ2-5; D perhaps matches TRBD2 (5 bases). Trimming took off 4 bases at V and 5 bases at J, with 17 bases between the two ends. Germline CDR1 is SGHTA and CDR2 is FQGNSA. The CDR3 covers 15 residues. CDR3 in amino acids: CASSSPSGLGETQYF. CDR3 DNA: TGTGCCAGCAGCTCCCCAAGCGGACTCGGGGAGACCCAGTACTTC.

The V gene is TRBV27, the J gene TRBJ1-6, with a weak D call TRBD1 (6 bases). This CDR3 is 15 amino acids long. Between the trimmed V and J ends, which lost 6 bases and 7 bases, there was a span of 16 bases. Germline V CDR1 and CDR2: MNHEY, SMNVEV (reference sequence). CDR3 coding DNA: TGTGCCAGCAGCCCGACCCGACAGGTCAATTCACCCCTCCACTTT. It codes for CASSPTRQVNSPLHF.

The chain links TRBV9 to TRBJ2-1; 11 bases fit TRBD2. The CDR3 runs to 14 residues. Trimming cost V 4 bases and J 5 bases; bases outside gene matches: 2. Per germline, CDR1 SGDLS and CDR2 YYNGEE. The CDR3 DNA reads as TGTGCCAGCAGCCCGGGACTAGCGGACAATGAGCAGTTCTTC. It specifies CASSPGLADNEQFF.

This clone was counted a few times. The V and J genes are TRBV12-5 and TRBJ2-7, with 13 nucleotides matching TRBD2. The J segment lost 4 bases and the V segment lost 1 base, leaving 10 bases of the junction unmatched. The CDR3 spans 18 residues. CDR1 is LGHNT, CDR2 FRNRAP, per germline. The CDR3 loop reads CASGLGTSGSFRSYEQYF. CDR3 DNA: TGTGCTAGTGGTTTGGGGACTAGCGGGAGTTTTAGGTCTTACGAGCAGTACTTC.

This rearrangement joins TRBV18 to TRBJ2-2, with a possible D match to TRBD2 (6 bases). In germline, CDR1 is KGHSH, CDR2 LQKENI. CDR3 length: 16 amino acids. Trimming took off 1 base at V and 4 bases at J, with 13 bases between the two ends. The CDR3 DNA reads TGTGCCAGCTCACCACGGACGGGAGACATCACCGGGGAGCTGTTTTTT. This gives the protein CASSPRTGDITGELFF.

This clone has only one observation. The chain combines TRBV19 with TRBJ2-1; 8 nucleotides agree with TRBD1. There are 14 residues in the CDR3. Germline V gene lookup returns CDR1 LNHDA and CDR2 SQIVND (reference sequence). The trim removed 7 bases at V and 7 bases at J, leaving 9 bases unmatched. CDR3 amino acids: CASTPGDRKNEQFF. The CDR3 DNA reads as TGTGCCAGTACCCCTGGGGACAGGAAAAATGAGCAGTTCTTC.

The gene calls are TRBV19 and TRBJ2-1; 7 bases align to TRBD2. The CDR3 loop spans 15 amino acids. The germline CDR1 and CDR2 sequences are LNHDA and SQIVND (reference sequence). The V segment lost 5 bases and the J segment 4 bases; nucleotides outside the gene matches: 8. CDR3 nucleotide sequence: TGTGCCAGTAGTCCTACTAGCGCTTGGTACAATGAGCAGTTCTTC. This encodes CASSPTSAWYNEQFF.

CDR3 nucleotides: TGTGCCAGCAGCATCACAGGGGTGGTCACCGGGGAGCTGTTTTTT. Translated, it gives CASSITGVVTGELFF. V and J are TRBV9 and TRBJ2-2; TRBD1 matches at 7 bases. This CDR3 is built from 15 residues. The germline gives CDR1 SGDLS, CDR2 YYNGEE. V dropped 4 bases and J dropped 4; count of bases not matched to a gene: 7.

The CDR3 spells CASSDTGSSYNEQFF. CDR3 bases: TGTGCCAGCAGTGATACGGGGTCCTCCTACAATGAGCAGTTCTTC. V gene TRBV6-1 combines with J gene TRBJ2-1; D is possibly TRBD2 (5 bases). The CDR3 runs to 15 residues. Germline V gives CDR1 MNHNS, CDR2 SASEGT. Deletions cut 3 bases from V and 0 bases from J, with 9 bases between.

This chain links TRBV29-1 with TRBJ2-1; D tentatively fits TRBD1 or TRBD2 (6 bases each). Between the trimmed V and J ends, which lost 5 bases and 3 bases, there was a span of 11 bases. The CDR3 is 13 residues long. Germline values: CDR1 SQVTM, CDR2 ANQGSEA. The CDR3 is CSVQGGGYNEQFF. The CDR3 DNA follows: TGCAGCGTTCAAGGGGGAGGCTACAATGAGCAGTTCTTC.

The V call is TRBV28, the J call TRBJ1-3; the D gene is possibly TRBD1 (6 bases). V dropped 3 bases and J dropped 2 bases, with 11 bases sitting between them. CDR3 size: 15 residues. Germline V gives CDR1 MDHEN, CDR2 SYDVKM. This chain's CDR3 is CASSFQAGAGNTIYF. Here the CDR3 DNA reads TGTGCCAGCAGTTTCCAGGCAGGGGCTGGAAACACCATATATTTT.

This clone was seen more than once but under ten times. The chain joins TRBV30 to TRBJ2-5; D is unclear. Germline loops: CDR1 GTSNPN, CDR2 SVGIG (reference sequence). Trimming pared 4 bases from V and 4 bases from J, leaving 10 bases between. CDR3 length: 12 amino acids. The CDR3 DNA reads as TGTGCCTGGAAGCCCTCTGGAGAGACCCAGTACTTC. This gives the protein CAWKPSGETQYF. Looking up the rest from reference TRBV30 and TRBJ2-5 gives the full variable domain: SQTIHQWPATLVQPVGSPLSLECTVEGTSNPNLYWYRQAAGRGLQLLFYSVGIGQISSEVPQNLSASRPQDRQFILSSKKLLLSDSGFYLCAWKPSGETQYFGPGTRLLVL.

The genes are TRBV10-3 and TRBJ1-6; D call uncertain. This CDR3 spans 14 amino acids. V lost 0 bases and J 7 bases, leaving 7 bases between the germline ends. Germline V lookup: CDR1 ENHRY, CDR2 SYGVKD. The CDR3 reads CAISESTGNSPLHF. The CDR3 DNA follows: TGTGCCATCAGTGAGTCGACGGGGAATTCACCCCTCCACTTT.

This chain links TRBV11-2 with TRBJ2-3; 8 bases line up with TRBD1. CDR3 length: 16 residues. The V gene end was trimmed by 1 base and the J gene end by 1 base; junction bases not matched to a gene: 4. Germline V gives CDR1 SGHAT, CDR2 FQNNGV. The CDR3 sequence: CASSLGGTGGTDTQYF. The CDR3 DNA reads as TGTGCCAGCAGCTTAGGGGGGACAGGCGGCACAGATACGCAGTATTTT.

This clone appeared a single time. DNA for the CDR3: TGTGCCAGCAGCCGTGGGTCGGGCTATGGCTACACCTTC. Protein: CASSRGSGYGYTF. The chain carries TRBV7-3 and TRBJ1-2; D is ambiguous. CDR3 length: 13 residues. Per the germline V gene, CDR1 is SGHTA and CDR2 is FQGTGA. Trimming cost V 5 bases and J 4 bases, with 11 bases left between them.

This chain uses TRBV7-8 with TRBJ2-7; 8 bases are a match to TRBD1. The CDR3 extends over 14 amino acids. V was clipped by 0 bases and J by 6 bases; unmatched bases: 4. Germline V gives CDR1 SGHVS, CDR2 FQNEAQ. The CDR3 DNA sequence: TGTGCCAGCAGCTTAGCTCGGACAGGGAGCGAGCAGTACTTC. It translates to CASSLARTGSEQYF.